This TCR beta chain was captured by sequencing in a study of shared clonotypes between healthy human individuals (dated by TCRdb to 2020 to 2022). The study in broad terms: A few men and a couple of women, aged 18 to 49 years, made up the cohort. Per donor, three plates each were used for CD4 naive and CD4 memory, two for CD8 naive, and one for CD8 memory. To estimate repertoire size and how much clonotypes are shared between individuals, the study performed deep sequencing of blood TCR repertoires from a few healthy adults. To increase sequencing depth and limit assay-specific biases, different laboratories used diverse techniques to prepare libraries and sequence TCR repertoires. Between about 0.9 and 9 billion PBMCs per donor were obtained by leukapheresis.

Concerning this clone itself: Its antigen is not yet known. No qualities accompany the bases; no much larger clone lies one base away.

The donors were healthy, HIV-negative adults who had no recently reported acute infections or vaccinations. All donors were Caucasian adults living in Nashville, Tennessee, USA. CD4+ T cells were enriched through magnetic negative selection, after which naive cells were positively selected on CD45RA and the remaining negative fraction served as the memory subset. After blood collection by leukapheresis, PBMCs were isolated using Ficoll-Histopaque density gradient centrifugation and then cryopreserved in the vapor phase of liquid nitrogen. Purity and quantity of every magnetically sorted T cell population were checked by analytical flow cytometry. Each sorted fraction had its genomic DNA isolated and then quantified by UV absorbance on a Nanodrop 2000c. Findings and caveats that apply to the study as a whole: Even with the large sequencing depth, rarefaction of the sorted-subset datasets indicated that sequencing was incomplete. The genetic and exposure-history diversity represented was limited by the small number of donors. Compared with non-shared clonotypes, the clonotypes found in all four sorted-subset donors had higher generation probabilities. Pairwise subsampling indicated that sequencing depth was expected to affect the degree of clonotype sharing among donors. Roughly 5.2% of naive CD4, roughly 3.5% of naive CD8, about 2.1% of memory CD4, and over 0.35% of memory CD8 clonotypes were shared across a handful of donors. Naive subsets generally had larger estimated clonotype richness than memory subsets. Sampling was limited to blood, and TCR repertoires in tissue likely differ from TCR repertoires in blood.

As encoded in the germline V gene (reference sequence), CDR1 is GTSNPN while CDR2 is SVGIG. Reading from cysteine to phenylalanine, the CDR3 counts 11 amino acids. CDR3 DNA is the only sequence kept; it has 33 bases, read in frame from the first base. V is reduced by 6 bases and J by 7 bases, leaving a spacing of 10 bases between them. TCR CDR3 regions were amplified from genomic DNA by multiplex PCR using the deep immunoSEQ assay. Genomic DNA extracted from each cell subset was distributed evenly over all wells of several immunoSEQ 96-well plates, and each plate served as one replicate. For sorted subsets, around 200 ng genomic DNA, equal to tens of thousands of T cell genomes, was loaded into each replicate PCR. Purified libraries were measured with a Qubit 3.0 fluorometer, size-checked on a Bioanalyzer 2100, and measured again with the KAPA Library Quantification kit. Each immunoSEQ 96-well plate was sequenced on its own single-read 150-cycle Illumina NextSeq 550 flow cell. Per the source publication's procedure: Because the immunoSEQ output included only junctional sequences and no quality scores, the filtering could not be the same as the filtering used for full-length reads. To assign V/J genes and CDR3, sequences were annotated against IMGT germline references using PyIR, a Python wrapper for IgBLAST v1.9. Reads were removed for weak V/J assignments (E-value above 1e-6), missing CDR3, stop codons, out-of-frame junctions, or ambiguous translated residues. V3J clonotypes were defined as sequences sharing an identical inferred V gene, J gene, and CDR3 amino acid sequence. Percentage overlap between repertoires was computed as shared unique clonotypes divided by the size of the smaller repertoire. Three approaches were used to assess repertoire richness: RTK rarefaction, the Chao1 estimator, and Recon v2.1 estimates of unobserved clonotypes. Generation probabilities for all TCRbeta clonotypes obtained by the gDNA method from four donors were computed using OLGA. TCRdb re-hosts the immuneACCESS table, in-frame sequences only. Its copies lack some clones; in the studies checked, an unresolved V gene accounts for under half of them, and the cause for the rest is not known. That table furnishes V, J and clone size, whereas the DNA furnished D and trimming. Counted in this sample were fewer than 1.8 million clones; around 98.5% of them appeared once. The top ten constitute about 0.34% of the sample.

This sequence uses TRBV30 and TRBJ2-4, with the D gene possibly TRBD1 or TRBD2, each one fitting 5 bases. The clonotype was recovered from a man under 40 in good health. Sequenced: naive CD4+ T cells sorted from blood. The cell subset or site label for this specimen denotes: CD45RA+ positively selected. The DNA sequence reads TGTGCCTGCCTCGAGGGGAACATTCAGTACTTC. Translated, it gives CACLEGNIQYF.